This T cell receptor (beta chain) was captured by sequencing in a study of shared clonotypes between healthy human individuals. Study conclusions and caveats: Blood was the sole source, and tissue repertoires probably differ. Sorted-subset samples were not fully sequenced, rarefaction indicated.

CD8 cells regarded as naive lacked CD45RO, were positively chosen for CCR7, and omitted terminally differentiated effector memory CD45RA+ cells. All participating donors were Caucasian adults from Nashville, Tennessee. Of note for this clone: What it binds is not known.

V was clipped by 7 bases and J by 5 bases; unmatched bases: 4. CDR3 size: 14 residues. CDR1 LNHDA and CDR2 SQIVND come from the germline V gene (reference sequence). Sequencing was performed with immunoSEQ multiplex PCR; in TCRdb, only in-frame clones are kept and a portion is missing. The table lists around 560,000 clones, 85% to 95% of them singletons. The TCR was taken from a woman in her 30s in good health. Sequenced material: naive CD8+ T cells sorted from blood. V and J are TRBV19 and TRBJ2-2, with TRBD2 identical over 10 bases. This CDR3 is CASMATSGTGELFF. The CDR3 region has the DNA TGTGCCAGTATGGCGACTAGCGGGACCGGGGAGCTGTTTTTT.